Given below is one TCR beta chain in context. The data are from a study of early T cells in non-severe SARS-CoV-2 infection. Germline V gene lookup returns CDR1 SGHRS and CDR2 YFSETQ. This CDR3 region has 15 residues. The V end lost 1 base, the J end lost 3 bases, and 13 bases lay between the germline ends. MiXCR, applied by TCRdb to the 5' RACE reads, yields one record per CDR3 protein. Among 60,000 to 75,000 distinct CDR3 sequences listed, approximately 12% were seen once. This chain links TRBV5-1 with TRBJ1-1; D is undetermined. This sequence was found in an adult who was a healthcare worker with PCR-confirmed SARS-CoV-2 infection or an uninfected control (not recorded which). Sequencing used whole blood. The CDR3 reads CASSLLRSGDTEAFF. For the CDR3, the DNA is TGCGCCAGCAGCTTGCTGAGGTCTGGGGACACTGAAGCTTTCTTT.